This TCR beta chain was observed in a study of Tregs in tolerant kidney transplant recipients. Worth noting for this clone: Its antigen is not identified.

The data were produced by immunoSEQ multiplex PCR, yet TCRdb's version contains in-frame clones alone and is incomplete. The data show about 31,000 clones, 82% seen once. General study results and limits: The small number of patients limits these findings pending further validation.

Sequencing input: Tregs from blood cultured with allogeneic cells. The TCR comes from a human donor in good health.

The CDR3 spells CATHIGGGNTIYF. The CDR3 region has the DNA TGTGCCACTCACATCGGTGGTGGAAACACCATATATTTT. The rearrangement uses TRBV2 and TRBJ1-3; D is unresolved. Germline V gives CDR1 SNHLY, CDR2 FYNNEI. The CDR3 has 13 residues. Deletions cut 10 bases from V and 3 bases from J, with 13 bases between.